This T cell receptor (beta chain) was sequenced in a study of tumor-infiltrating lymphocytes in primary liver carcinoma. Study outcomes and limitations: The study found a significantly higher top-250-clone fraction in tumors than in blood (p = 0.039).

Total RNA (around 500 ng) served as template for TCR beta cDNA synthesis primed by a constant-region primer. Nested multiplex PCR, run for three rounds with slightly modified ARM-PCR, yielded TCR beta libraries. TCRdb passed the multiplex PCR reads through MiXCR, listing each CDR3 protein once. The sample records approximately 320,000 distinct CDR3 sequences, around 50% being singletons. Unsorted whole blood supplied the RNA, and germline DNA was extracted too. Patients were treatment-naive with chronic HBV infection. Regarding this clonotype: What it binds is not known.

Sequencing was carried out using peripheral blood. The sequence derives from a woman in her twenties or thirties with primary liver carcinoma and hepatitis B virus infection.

The DNA for the CDR3 is TGTGCCAGCAGCCCGTCAAGTAGCGGCAGGGGTGGCCAGTACTTC. Its translation: CASSPSSSGRGGQYF. The chain uses TRBV6-5 and TRBJ2-5; tentatively, D is TRBD1 or TRBD2 (6 bases each). CDR3 length: 15 amino acids. Germline V lookup: CDR1 MNHEY, CDR2 SVGAGI. V was clipped by 6 bases and J by 10 bases, with 24 bases between them.